This T cell receptor (beta chain) was recorded in a study of blood T cell repertoires in COVID-19. Across the whole study: PBMCs, B-cell-depleted T cells, or T cells provided the cDNA or gDNA that made up the material.

The CDR3 has 13 amino acids. V was clipped by 3 bases and J by 1 base, with 6 bases between them. Original handling: Researchers report that nucleated cell counts were estimated from reference gene primer amplification. The data were produced by immunoSEQ multiplex PCR, yet TCRdb's version contains in-frame clones alone and is incomplete. The V and J calls and clone size are taken from that table; D and trimming were inferred from the DNA. The table records hundreds of thousands of clones, roughly nine tenths of them present only once. The sample consisted of peripheral blood. V is TRBV12-3 or TRBV12-4 and J is TRBJ1-1; the D is unclear. This sequence originates from a woman aged 25 to 39 with COVID-19, enrolled during active disease. The CDR3 DNA is TGTGCCAGCAGTTTCTCCCGGAACACTGAAGCTTTCTTT. This gives the protein CASSFSRNTEAFF.